The T cell receptor beta chain under discussion was sequenced for a study of blood T cell repertoires in COVID-19. Study at large: The origin of the acute and convalescent COVID-19 samples was the United States, Italy and Spain. From T cells, B-cell-depleted T cells, or PBMCs came the material, which was cDNA or gDNA.

As processed by the authors: The authors estimated nucleated cell counts from reference gene primer amplification. Profiling relied on immunoSEQ multiplex PCR, and the TCRdb table lists in-frame clones only, not all of them. Clone size and the V and J calls come from that table; the DNA yielded D and trimming. The sample has 200,000 to 250,000 clones, 75% to 85% seen once. The length of the CDR3 is 14 residues. Trimming cost V 5 bases and J 4 bases; bases outside gene matches: 6. Germline-derived CDR1 and CDR2 are SGHTA and FQGNSA. The sequencing sample was made of peripheral blood. This receptor was identified in a woman aged 45-60 years with acute or convalescent COVID-19. V and J are TRBV7-2 and TRBJ1-1; TRBD1 matches 8 bases. CDR3 sequence: CASSPTTGATEAFF. CDR3 DNA: TGTGCCAGCAGCCCGACGACAGGGGCCACTGAAGCTTTCTTT.